One and the same sample provided the 20 T cell receptor beta chains below, sequenced in a study of OX40 agonist ivuxolimab in advanced cancers. The library was produced with the immunoSEQ multiplex PCR assay. TCRdb's version of the immuneACCESS table is confined to in-frame rearrangements and falls short of the full clone set. An unresolved V gene accounts for under half of the shortfall where checked; the remainder is of unknown origin. The sample includes under 95,000 clones, with about 89% observed a single time. Roughly 8.9% of the sample lies in the top ten. The material was CD4+ or CD8+ T cells sorted from blood, obtained in a trial of the OX40 agonist ivuxolimab. These receptor sequences come from an adult with an advanced solid tumor such as melanoma, head and neck, liver or kidney cancer.

The genes are TRBV6-1 and TRBJ2-7; TRBD2 matches at 7 bases. The germline CDR1 and CDR2 sequences are MNHNS and SASEGT. V was clipped by 4 bases and J by 3 bases; unmatched bases: 15. The CDR3 totals 17 residues. CDR3 sequence: CASSGSASGRGNYEQYF. The CDR3 DNA sequence: TGTGCCAGCAGTGGGTCGGCTAGCGGCCGGGGGAACTACGAGCAGTACTTC.

A remark on this clone: The sample carries other DNA sequences with the same CDR3. V usage is TRBV30 and J usage is TRBJ2-7; a possible D gene is TRBD1 (6 bases). The germline V gene has CDR1 GTSNPN and CDR2 SVGIG (reference sequence). V lost 3 bases to trimming and J lost 3 bases, with 12 bases between them. The CDR3 length is 13 residues. This CDR3 is CAWSTATGYEQYF. CDR3 sequence (DNA): TGTGCCTGGAGCACCGCGACAGGCTACGAGCAGTACTTC.

The chain recombines TRBV5-1 with TRBJ2-1; 8 positions agree with TRBD1. The CDR3 contains 15 residues. Germline trimming cut 3 bases from V and 5 bases from J; bases unmatched to any gene: 7. Germline-derived CDR1 and CDR2 are SGHRS and YFSETQ. The CDR3: CASSYRGISDNEQFF. The CDR3 region has the DNA TGCGCCAGCAGCTACAGGGGGATTTCGGACAATGAGCAGTTCTTC.

This chain uses TRBV2 with TRBJ2-7; TRBD2 aligns across 9 bases. The germline gives CDR1 SNHLY, CDR2 FYNNEI. This CDR3 contains 13 residues. After removal of 8 bases from V and 3 bases from J, the junction contained 5 bases not matched to a gene. CDR3 protein: CASDVAGDYEQYF. The DNA for the CDR3 is TGTGCCAGCGATGTAGCGGGAGACTACGAGCAGTACTTC.

The rearrangement links TRBV5-6 to TRBJ1-1; D might be TRBD1 (5 bases). Germline loops: CDR1 SGHDT, CDR2 YYEEEE. The CDR3 consists of 15 residues. Trimming pared 1 base from V and 0 bases from J, leaving 10 bases between. The CDR3 sequence: CASSLQGLMNTEAFF. Here the CDR3 DNA reads TGTGCCAGCAGCTTGCAGGGCCTCATGAACACTGAAGCTTTCTTT.

V and J are TRBV5-1 and TRBJ2-5, with 11 bases aligning to TRBD1. The end of the DNA is better explained by TRBJ2-7, so the J call may be wrong. The germline gives CDR1 SGHRS, CDR2 YFSETQ. The CDR3 spans 15 residues. The CDR3: CASSSMGQGAYEQYF. The CDR3 nucleotides read TGCGCCAGCAGCTCAATGGGACAGGGGGCCTACGAGCAGTACTTC.

V and J are TRBV5-1 and TRBJ2-2; tentatively, D is TRBD2 (5 bases). V was clipped by 0 bases and J by 4 bases, with 10 bases between them. The CDR3 consists of 15 residues. Per germline, CDR1 SGHRS and CDR2 YFSETQ. The CDR3 reads CASSLESGITGELFF. The CDR3 DNA reads as TGCGCCAGCAGCTTGGAGTCCGGGATCACCGGGGAGCTGTTTTTT.

J is TRBJ1-5 and V is TRBV4-1; possible D gene TRBD1, 5 bases. This CDR3 has 14 residues. Germline V gene sequence: CDR1 MGHRA, CDR2 YSYEKL. V was cut by 0 bases and J by 6 bases, with 9 bases left in between. CDR3 sequence reads: CASSQDPGLQPQHF. The CDR3 region has the DNA TGCGCCAGCAGCCAAGATCCAGGGCTTCAGCCCCAGCATTTT.

The V call is TRBV6-1, the J call TRBJ2-2, with D possibly TRBD2 on 6 matching bases. V was clipped by 1 base and J by 4 bases, with 16 bases between them. The CDR3 covers 17 residues. The germline V gene encodes CDR1 MNHNS and CDR2 SASEGT. For the CDR3, the DNA is TGTGCCAGCAGTGAAGGGTTGGCGGGATGGGGCACCGGGGAGCTGTTTTTT. It codes for CASSEGLAGWGTGELFF.

The chain employs TRBV6-1 and TRBJ2-5; D is possibly TRBD1 (6 bases). V was trimmed by 10 bases and J by 2 bases, leaving 14 bases between them. Germline loops: CDR1 MNHNS, CDR2 SASEGT. The CDR3 length is 13 residues. The CDR3 region has the DNA TGTGCCACCGAGACAGGCCAGCAAGAGACCCAGTACTTC. Protein product: CATETGQQETQYF.

The chain links TRBV2 to TRBJ2-6, with D uncertain. This CDR3 comprises 14 residues. Trimming shortened V by 6 bases and J by 1 base, and 7 bases separated the two germline ends. Germline loops: CDR1 SNHLY, CDR2 FYNNEI. The DNA of the CDR3 is TGTGCCAGCAGGCGGCTTTCTGGGGCCAACGTCCTGACTTTC. Amino acid sequence: CASRRLSGANVLTF.

This clone was seen just once. This chain links TRBV5-1 with TRBJ2-7; D is unresolved. Germline V CDR1 and CDR2: SGHRS, YFSETQ. Trimming removed 6 bases at V and 0 bases at J, with 16 bases between. This CDR3 contains 15 residues. CDR3 sequence reads: CASIPAGRFSYEQYF. DNA for the CDR3: TGCGCCAGCATCCCCGCCGGGCGGTTCTCCTACGAGCAGTACTTC.

V is TRBV13 and J is TRBJ2-1; 7 bases align to TRBD1. The CDR3 has 15 amino acids. The V and J ends lost 5 bases and 7 bases, in that order; junction bases with no gene match: 11. From germline, CDR1 is PRHDT and CDR2 FYEKMQ (reference sequence). CDR3 DNA sequence: TGTGCCAGCAGCGTAGAAGGGGACAGTACTAATGAGCAGTTCTTC. Translated, it gives CASSVEGDSTNEQFF.

The chain employs TRBV7-2 and TRBJ1-1; no firm D call. The germline V gene encodes CDR1 SGHTA and CDR2 FQGNSA. The CDR3 consists of 14 residues. V was trimmed by 5 bases and J by 1 base, leaving 11 bases between them. The CDR3 protein is CASSQRAQNTEAFF. CDR3 bases: TGTGCCAGCAGCCAAAGGGCGCAGAACACTGAAGCTTTCTTT.

V gene TRBV5-6 combines with J gene TRBJ2-7; weak D call: TRBD2 (6 bases). V was pared by 5 bases and J by 2 bases, with 14 bases between. The germline V gene has CDR1 SGHDT and CDR2 YYEEEE. CDR3 length equals 14 residues. CDR3 amino acids: CASRKVGGTYEQYF. The CDR3 DNA is TGTGCCAGCAGAAAGGTGGGGGGAACCTACGAGCAGTACTTC.

J is TRBJ2-1 and V is TRBV6-6, with D hard to call. This CDR3 has 13 amino acids. Germline assignment: CDR1 MNHNY and CDR2 SVGAGI (reference sequence). V shed 5 bases and J shed 7 bases, with 12 bases lying between them. The chain's CDR3 is CASSRADLNEQFF. The CDR3 DNA reads as TGTGCCAGCAGTCGAGCAGACTTGAATGAGCAGTTCTTC.

This clone was recorded only once. The chain combines TRBV7-4 with TRBJ1-1; D unresolved. The CDR3 consists of 13 residues. Germline lookup yields CDR1 SGHVT and CDR2 SQSDAQ. Trimming left V 2 bases short and J 5 bases short, with 9 bases between. Here the CDR3 reads CASSLNSHTEAFF. The CDR3 DNA is TGTGCCAGCAGCTTAAATAGTCATACTGAAGCTTTCTTT.

The rearrangement links TRBV4-2 to TRBJ1-2; D uncertain. Germline values: CDR1 LGHNA, CDR2 YNFKEQ. The germline V and J ends were trimmed by 5 bases and 4 bases, with 17 bases remaining between them. This CDR3 has 15 amino acids. CDR3 DNA: TGTGCCAGCAGCGGTACAGCCCCGATTATCTATGGCTACACCTTC. It yields the protein CASSGTAPIIYGYTF.

The chain employs TRBV9 and TRBJ2-3, with D possibly being TRBD2 (5 bases). The CDR3 consists of 14 residues. Germline assignment: CDR1 SGDLS and CDR2 YYNGEE. With 5 bases removed from V and 3 bases from J, the gap between germline ends came to 13 bases. The CDR3 reads CASSEEVSTDTQYF. The CDR3 DNA follows: TGTGCCAGCAGTGAGGAGGTCTCGACAGATACGCAGTATTTT.

V usage is TRBV5-1 and J usage is TRBJ2-5, with TRBD1 identical over 10 bases. The CDR3 length is 15 residues. J lost 3 bases, V lost 2 bases, and 4 bases had no gene match. CDR1 is SGHRS and CDR2 is YFSETQ in the germline V gene. CDR3 DNA: TGCGCCAGCAGCTTTAGGACAGGGGGGGAAGAGACCCAGTACTTC. This gives the protein CASSFRTGGEETQYF.